Below, one TCR beta chain is given with its context. This clone was found once. Its antigen remains undetermined. No clone much larger than this one lies a single base away; base qualities are absent. The sample originates from a study of T cell responses to AZD1222 COVID-19 vaccine (dated by TCRdb to about 2021). Concerning the study at large: AZD1222 recipients given second doses at about 4 weeks or at about 12 weeks were pooled, since spike-specific TCR depth and breadth were not found to differ between the two schedules. A total of about 240 trial participants underwent TCR sequencing, of whom 200 to 220 received two doses of AZD1222 and some 25 received two doses of the MenACWY control vaccine. Trial participants were enrolled into age subgroups of 18-55, 56-69 and 70-plus years, which contained approximately 150, 30 and 60 TCR-sequenced participants, respectively.

The CDR3 regions of human TCRbeta chains were subjected to immunosequencing. In the paper's pipeline: TCRs in the repertoires were matched against a reference library of SARS-CoV-2-specific TCRs that had been generated with the MIRA antigen-specificity platform. Breadth was defined as the fraction of unique TCRs that were SARS-CoV-2-associated, and depth was defined as the fraction of total T cells that were SARS-CoV-2-associated. Using the MIRA data, every spike-specific TCR was mapped to the spike region that the TCR reacted to and assigned to either a CD4 or a CD8 class. Log10-transformed breadth and depth values were compared by one-way ANOVA with Sidak's multiple comparisons tests. TCRdb provides this immuneACCESS table in a form limited to in-frame rearrangements. Some clones are lacking; in checked studies, under half of them reflect an unresolved V gene, and why the rest are absent is not known. The V and J calls and clone size are taken from that table; D and trimming were inferred from the DNA. In this sample the table shows approximately 180,000 clones, over 75% of which occur a single time. The ten largest make up approximately 2.8% of the sample.

Here is what the overall study found, with its caveats: Participants were mostly white British, with more females than males. The authors suggested clonal diversity may have been underestimated. No day 14 peak-response samples were available, so repertoires were characterized only after the peak T cell response. In the small 56-69-year group, the increase in depth fell short of significance, most likely because of low power. Epitopes outside the regions mutated in the B.1.351 and B.1.1.7 variants were reportedly recognized by nearly half of the unique spike-specific TCRs. Conclusions about previously exposed vaccinees were limited because only six or seven AZD1222 recipients were SARS-CoV-2 seropositive at baseline. Vaccine-associated CD4 TCRs spanned the whole spike protein, with dominant responses in regions 160-218 and 743-854. After two AZD1222 doses, spike-specific TCR breadth and depth were significantly higher than at day 0 and than in MenACWY recipients.

The cysteine opens and the phenylalanine closes a CDR3 of 14 amino acids. Kept here is only the CDR3 DNA, which spans 42 bases and is read in frame from base 1. Here V drops 7 bases and J drops 2 bases, and the junction holds 3 bases not matched to any gene. As encoded in the germline V gene (reference sequence), CDR1 is MNHNY while CDR2 is SVGAGI. The time point label here, explained by the study, means: baseline before first vaccination. Vaccinee samples came from UK trials COV001 and COV002, including a single-blind randomized controlled phase 2/3 trial of AZD1222 (ChAdOx1 nCoV-19) in healthy adults. For TCRbeta chain sequencing, PBMC samples from trial participants were taken at day 0 and at day 28 after the second dose.

Recombination connected TRBV6-6 to TRBJ2-5, with 11 bases matching TRBD2. The sample in question was peripheral blood, obtained on day 0 of AZD1222 vaccination. This receptor was taken from an adult in good health. The DNA sequence follows: TGTGCCAGCACCATAGCGGGGGGGCAAGAGACCCAGTACTTC. Its protein product is CASTIAGGQETQYF.